The present TCR beta chain was sequenced within a study of blood T cell repertoires in COVID-19. This CDR3 has 16 amino acids. CDR1 and CDR2 (germline): SGHTA, FQGTGA. V was pared by 5 bases and J by 5 bases, with 12 bases of the junction left unmatched. Adults between roughly 18 and 95 years of age took part from about two dozen US areas. Each participant's cohort was designated according to participant-reported clinical history. Method: immunoSEQ multiplex PCR; TCRdb's copy keeps in-frame clones and lacks some. The sample carries 170,000 or so clones, about 90% recorded once. Sequencing was performed on PBMCs or T cells enriched from blood (not recorded which). The clonotype originates from a woman in her forties or fifties who had recovered from COVID-19. The chain couples TRBV7-3 to TRBJ2-5; 9 positions match TRBD2. The CDR3 loop reads CASSARGAGGRETQYF. CDR3 coding DNA: TGTGCCAGCAGCGCCCGGGGTGCGGGAGGGAGGGAGACCCAGTACTTC.